The next 32 T cell receptor beta chains were all read from a single sample in a study of CXCR3-negative and CXCR3-positive naive CD8 T cells. The study's findings and limits: More hydrophobic TRB CDR3s occurred in CXCR3-positive than in CXCR3-negative naive cells.

Preparation of TRB cDNA libraries relied on 5' RACE carrying UMI labels. TCRdb re-called the 5' RACE reads; one entry per CDR3 protein, DNA not given. The sample holds roughly 130,000 distinct CDR3 sequences. Antigens for these TCRs are unknown. Sequenced material: naive CXCR3+ CD8+ T cells from blood. As to subset: CD45RO-CCR7+CD27+CD95- naive CD8+ T cells expressing CXCR3 (TNR3+). These receptor sequences come from a human donor in good health. Some clones in this sample may be carry-over from other donors' samples.

The chain combines TRBV7-3 with TRBJ2-1; the D call of TRBD1 rests on TCRdb alone, since no DNA is present to check it. Per germline, CDR1 SGHTA and CDR2 FQGTGA. This CDR3 region has 13 residues. CDR3 residues: CASSFDSYNEQFF.

This rearrangement joins TRBV12-3 or TRBV12-4 to TRBJ2-7; TCRdb returns TRBD2, unconfirmable since there is no DNA. The CDR3 runs 15 residues. This CDR3 is CASSLVGREGYEQYF.

The V and J genes are TRBV2 and TRBJ2-3; TCRdb's assignment of TRBD1 cannot be checked, as there is no DNA. This CDR3 region has 13 residues. The germline V gene encodes CDR1 SNHLY and CDR2 FYNNEI. The chain's CDR3 is CASRDPGGDTQYF.

The rearrangement links TRBV6-2 or TRBV6-3 to TRBJ2-7; TCRdb calls TRBD1, which cannot be checked without DNA. The CDR3 covers 14 residues. Per the germline V gene, CDR1 is MNHEY and CDR2 is SVGEGT. CDR3 loop: CASSTETETYEQYF.

V usage is TRBV28 and J usage is TRBJ1-5; TCRdb outputs TRBD1, but without DNA this stays unchecked. There are 15 residues in the CDR3. From germline, CDR1 is MDHEN and CDR2 SYDVKM. CDR3 in amino acids: CASSLARGAYQPQHF.

The V call is TRBV12-3 or TRBV12-4, the J call TRBJ2-5; TCRdb's D call of TRBD2 is untestable without DNA. This CDR3 region has 14 residues. CDR3 in amino acids: CASSLLAAQETQYF.

The chain has TRBV4-1 and TRBJ2-7; TCRdb returns TRBD1, unconfirmable since there is no DNA. The CDR3 spans 16 residues. Per the germline V gene, CDR1 is MGHRA and CDR2 is YSYEKL. CDR3 region: CASSQDRDRESYEQYF.

The chain employs TRBV12-3 or TRBV12-4 and TRBJ2-7; TCRdb reports TRBD1, a call that lacks DNA to check it against. There are 15 residues in the CDR3. The CDR3 spells CASSRTGTGYNEQYF.

The chain joins TRBV15 to TRBJ1-5; TCRdb's D call of TRBD1 is untestable without DNA. The CDR3 spans 15 residues. Germline V lookup: CDR1 LNHNV, CDR2 YYDKDF (reference sequence). CDR3 sequence reads: CATSSSWGAVQPQHF.

This chain connects TRBV6-2 or TRBV6-3 to TRBJ2-3. The CDR3 is made up of 14 amino acids. CDR1 MNHEY and CDR2 SVGEGT come from the germline V gene. The CDR3 sequence: CASSSGANTDTQYF.

The rearrangement joins TRBV9 to TRBJ1-2; absent DNA, TCRdb's TRBD1 call cannot be checked. This CDR3 contains 12 residues. The germline CDR1 and CDR2 sequences are SGDLS and YYNGEE. The CDR3 loop reads CASRAPREGYTF.

The chain employs TRBV5-1 and TRBJ2-1; TCRdb's D gene call, TRBD1, goes unchecked for lack of DNA. Germline CDR1 and CDR2: SGHRS and YFSETQ. The CDR3 runs 15 residues. The CDR3 sequence: CASIRTRTENNEQFF.

This chain joins TRBV7-9 and TRBJ1-1. The length of the CDR3 is 12 residues. Germline V CDR1 and CDR2: SEHNR, FQNEAQ (reference sequence). The CDR3 here is CASSLDRTEAFF.

The chain combines TRBV7-9 with TRBJ2-3; TCRdb proposes TRBD2, but this gene call is untestable without DNA. Germline lookup yields CDR1 SEHNR and CDR2 FQNEAQ (reference sequence). The CDR3 has 15 amino acids. CDR3 sequence reads: CASSPIAGGPHTQYF.

J is TRBJ1-6 and V is TRBV4-3. CDR1 is LGHNA, CDR2 YSLEER, per germline. This CDR3 comprises 14 residues. CDR3 in amino acids: CASSQELRRSPLHF.

The chain combines TRBV29-1 with TRBJ1-2; TCRdb outputs TRBD1, but without DNA this stays unchecked. CDR3 size: 13 residues. Germline V gene data show CDR1 as SQVTM and CDR2 as ANQGSEA. The CDR3 sequence is CSVTGGTNYGYTF.

This chain uses TRBV7-8 with TRBJ2-5; as DNA is missing, the TRBD1 call by TCRdb cannot be tested. The germline gives CDR1 SGHVS, CDR2 FQNEAQ. The CDR3 is 13 amino acids. The CDR3 here is CASWTGGRQTQYF.

This sequence joins TRBV29-1 and TRBJ1-2; TCRdb's assignment of TRBD1 cannot be checked, as there is no DNA. The CDR3 is made up of 13 amino acids. The germline CDR1 and CDR2 sequences are SQVTM and ANQGSEA. CDR3 region: CSVWTGSHYGYTF.

J is TRBJ1-2 and V is TRBV4-1. The CDR3 covers 13 residues. CDR1 and CDR2 (germline): MGHRA, YSYEKL. This CDR3 reads CASSPNANYGYTF.

The chain carries TRBV5-1 and TRBJ2-3. Germline-derived CDR1 and CDR2 are SGHRS and YFSETQ. The CDR3 contains 16 residues. The CDR3 region is CASRETIYDPTDTQYF.

The chain employs TRBV7-9 and TRBJ2-7; the TCRdb D gene call, TRBD1, has no DNA to confirm it. Germline V gene lookup returns CDR1 SEHNR and CDR2 FQNEAQ (reference sequence). CDR3 size: 15 residues. The CDR3 loop is CASSLGQGSSYEQYF. Filled out from reference TRBV7-9 and TRBJ2-7, the complete variable domain reads DTGVSQNPRHKITKRGQNVTFRCDPISEHNRLYWYRQTLGQGPEFLTYFQNEAQLEKSRLLSDRFSAERPKGSFSTLEIQRTEQGDSAMYLCASSLGQGSSYEQYFGPGTRLTVT.

The chain links TRBV9 to TRBJ2-5; lacking DNA, the TRBD2 call made by TCRdb goes unchecked. The CDR3 is 14 amino acids. CDR1 is SGDLS and CDR2 is YYNGEE in the germline V gene. The CDR3 is CASSVVGSQETQYF.

The gene calls are TRBV12-3 or TRBV12-4 and TRBJ2-7; TCRdb picks TRBD1, but there is no DNA to check that call. The CDR3 totals 13 residues. The CDR3 spells CATNTGTSLEQYF.

The chain has TRBV5-6 and TRBJ2-2; checking the TCRdb D call of TRBD1 is not possible without DNA. The CDR3 is made up of 16 amino acids. Germline CDR1 and CDR2: SGHDT and YYEEEE. CDR3 amino acids: CASSLAGGGNTGELFF.

The chain uses TRBV5-1 and TRBJ2-7. Per the germline V gene, CDR1 is SGHRS and CDR2 is YFSETQ. This CDR3 contains 14 residues. CDR3 loop: CASSLRDKAYEQYF.

CDR3 amino acids: CASSHAAGLSNEQFF. The chain uses TRBV7-9 and TRBJ2-1; TCRdb indicates TRBD2, and absent DNA this call remains unverified. The CDR3 has 15 amino acids. Germline CDR1 SEHNR, CDR2 FQNEAQ (reference sequence).

The genes are TRBV7-7 and TRBJ1-3; TCRdb gives TRBD1 as the D gene, but with no DNA this cannot be confirmed. Germline CDR1 reads SSHAT; CDR2 reads FNYEAQ (reference sequence). The CDR3 has 15 residues. The CDR3 sequence: CASSPDRGSGNTIYF.

The chain carries TRBV29-1 and TRBJ2-1; without DNA, the TCRdb call of TRBD1 cannot be checked. This CDR3 contains 12 residues. CDR1 and CDR2 from the germline V gene are SQVTM and ANQGSEA. The CDR3 reads CSIDRGSGEQFF.

The rearrangement links TRBV12-3 or TRBV12-4 to TRBJ2-3; TCRdb indicates TRBD1, and absent DNA this call remains unverified. The CDR3 has 16 amino acids. The CDR3 sequence: CASSPLQGAVPDTQYF.

The CDR3 sequence is CASSSRQGLDTGELFF. The chain combines TRBV28 with TRBJ2-2; TCRdb proposes TRBD1, but this gene call is untestable without DNA. The germline V gene encodes CDR1 MDHEN and CDR2 SYDVKM. There are 16 residues in the CDR3. Based on the CDR3 plus reference TRBV28 and TRBJ2-2, the full variable domain is DVKVTQSSRYLVKRTGEKVFLECVQDMDHENMFWYRQDPGLGLRLIYFSYDVKMKEKGDIPEGYSVSREKKERFSLILESASTNQTSMYLCASSSRQGLDTGELFFGEGSRLTVL.

This chain joins TRBV27 and TRBJ1-5. The germline CDR1 and CDR2 sequences are MNHEY and SMNVEV (reference sequence). The CDR3 sequence is 14 residues long. The CDR3 sequence is CASSLWGSNQPQHF.

The chain links TRBV7-9 to TRBJ1-6; the TRBD1 assignment by TCRdb is unverifiable without DNA. CDR3 length: 15 amino acids. Germline V gene data show CDR1 as SEHNR and CDR2 as FQNEAQ (reference sequence). CDR3 in amino acids: CASSRQGGDNSPLHF.